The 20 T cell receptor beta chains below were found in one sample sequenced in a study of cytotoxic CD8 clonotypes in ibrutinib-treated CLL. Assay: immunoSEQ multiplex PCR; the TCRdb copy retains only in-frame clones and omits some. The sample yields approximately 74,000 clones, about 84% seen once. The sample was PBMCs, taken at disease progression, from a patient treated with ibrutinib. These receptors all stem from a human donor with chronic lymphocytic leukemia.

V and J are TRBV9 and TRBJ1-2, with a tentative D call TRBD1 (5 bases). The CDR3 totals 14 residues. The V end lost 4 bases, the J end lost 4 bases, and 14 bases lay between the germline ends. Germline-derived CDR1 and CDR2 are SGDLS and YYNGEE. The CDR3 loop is CASSLEGASYGYTF. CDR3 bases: TGTGCCAGCAGCCTCGAAGGGGCGAGCTATGGCTACACCTTC. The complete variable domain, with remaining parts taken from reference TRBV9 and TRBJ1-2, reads DSGVTQTPKHLITATGQRVTLRCSPRSGDLSVYWYQQSLDQGLQFLIQYYNGEERAKGNILERFSAQQFPDLHSELNLSSLELGDSALYFCASSLEGASYGYTFGSGTRLTVV.

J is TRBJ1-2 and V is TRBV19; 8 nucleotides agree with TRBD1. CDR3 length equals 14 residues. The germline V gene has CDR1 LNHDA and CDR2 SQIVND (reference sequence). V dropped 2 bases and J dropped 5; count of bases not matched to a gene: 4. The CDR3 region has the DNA TGTGCCAGTAGTATAACCGGGACAGGATATGGCTACACCTTC. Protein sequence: CASSITGTGYGYTF. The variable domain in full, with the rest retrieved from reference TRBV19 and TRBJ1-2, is DGGITQSPKYLFRKEGQNVTLSCEQNLNHDAMYWYRQDPGQGLRLIYYSQIVNDFQKGDIAEGYSVSREKKESFPLTVTSAQKNPTAFYLCASSITGTGYGYTFGSGTRLTVV.

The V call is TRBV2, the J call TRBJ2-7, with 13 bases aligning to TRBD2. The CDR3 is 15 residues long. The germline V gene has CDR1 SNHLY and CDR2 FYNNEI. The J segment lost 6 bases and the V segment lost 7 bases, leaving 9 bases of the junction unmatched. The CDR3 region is CASKTGLAGALEQYF. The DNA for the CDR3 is TGTGCCAGCAAAACCGGACTAGCGGGAGCCCTCGAGCAGTACTTC.

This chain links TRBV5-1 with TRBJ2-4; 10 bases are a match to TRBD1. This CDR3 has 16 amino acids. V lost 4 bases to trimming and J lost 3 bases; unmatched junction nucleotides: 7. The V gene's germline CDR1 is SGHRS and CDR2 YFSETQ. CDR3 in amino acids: CASSLGTGEIKNIQYF. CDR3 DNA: TGCGCCAGCAGCCTCGGGACAGGGGAGATCAAAAACATTCAGTACTTC.

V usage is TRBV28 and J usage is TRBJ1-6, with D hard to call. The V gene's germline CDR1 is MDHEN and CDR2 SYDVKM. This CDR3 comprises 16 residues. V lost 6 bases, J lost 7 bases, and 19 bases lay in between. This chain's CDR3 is CASSAGGIFANSPLHF. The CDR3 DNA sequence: TGTGCCAGCAGCGCCGGAGGGATCTTTGCCAATTCACCCCTCCACTTT.

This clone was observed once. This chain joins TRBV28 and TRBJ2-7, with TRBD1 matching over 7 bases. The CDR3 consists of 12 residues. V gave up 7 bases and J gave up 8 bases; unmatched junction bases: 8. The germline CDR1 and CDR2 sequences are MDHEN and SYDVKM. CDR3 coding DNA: TGTGCCAGCATCTCAGAGGGGGCTCAGCAGTACTTC. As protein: CASISEGAQQYF.

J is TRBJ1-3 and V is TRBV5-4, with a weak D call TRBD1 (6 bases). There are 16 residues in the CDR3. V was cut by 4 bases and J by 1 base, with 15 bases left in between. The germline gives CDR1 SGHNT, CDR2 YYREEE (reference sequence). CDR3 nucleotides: TGTGCCAGCAGCATGACAGGAGGTATTTCTGGAAACACCATATATTTT. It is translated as CASSMTGGISGNTIYF.

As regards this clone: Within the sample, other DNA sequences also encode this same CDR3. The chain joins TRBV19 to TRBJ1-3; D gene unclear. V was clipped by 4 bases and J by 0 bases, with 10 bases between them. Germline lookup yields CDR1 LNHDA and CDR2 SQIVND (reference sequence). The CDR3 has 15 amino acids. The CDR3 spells CASSTGTSSGNTIYF. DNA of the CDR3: TGTGCCAGTAGTACGGGCACAAGCTCTGGAAACACCATATATTTT.

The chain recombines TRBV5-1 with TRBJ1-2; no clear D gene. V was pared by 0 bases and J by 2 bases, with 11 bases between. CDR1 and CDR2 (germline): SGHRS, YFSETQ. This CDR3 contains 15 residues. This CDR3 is CASSLAFGGNYGYTF. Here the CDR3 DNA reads TGCGCCAGCAGCTTGGCTTTCGGAGGAAACTATGGCTACACCTTC. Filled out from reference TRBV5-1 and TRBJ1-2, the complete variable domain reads KAGVTQTPRYLIKTRGQQVTLSCSPISGHRSVSWYQQTPGQGLQFLFEYFSETQRNKGNFPGRFSGRQFSNSRSEMNVSTLELGDSALYLCASSLAFGGNYGYTFGSGTRLTVV.

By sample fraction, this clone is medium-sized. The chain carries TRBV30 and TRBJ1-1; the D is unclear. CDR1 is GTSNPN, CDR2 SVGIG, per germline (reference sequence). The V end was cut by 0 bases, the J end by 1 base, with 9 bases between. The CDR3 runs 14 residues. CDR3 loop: CAWSVPQGNTEAFF. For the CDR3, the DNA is TGTGCCTGGAGTGTACCCCAAGGGAACACTGAAGCTTTCTTT. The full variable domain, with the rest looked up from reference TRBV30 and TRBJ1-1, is SQTIHQWPATLVQPVGSPLSLECTVEGTSNPNLYWYRQAAGRGLQLLFYSVGIGQISSEVPQNLSASRPQDRQFILSSKKLLLSDSGFYLCAWSVPQGNTEAFFGQGTRLTVV.

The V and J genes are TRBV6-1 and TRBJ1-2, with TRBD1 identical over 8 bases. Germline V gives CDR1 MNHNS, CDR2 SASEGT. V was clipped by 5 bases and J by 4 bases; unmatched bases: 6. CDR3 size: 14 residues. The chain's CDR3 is CASSPTGATYGYTF. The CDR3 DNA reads TGTGCCAGCAGTCCGACAGGGGCTACCTATGGCTACACCTTC.

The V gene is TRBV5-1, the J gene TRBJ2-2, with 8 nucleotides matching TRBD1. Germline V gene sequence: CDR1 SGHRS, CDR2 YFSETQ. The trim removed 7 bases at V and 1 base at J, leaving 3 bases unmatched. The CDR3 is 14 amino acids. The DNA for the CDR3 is TGCGCCAGCCGCGGACAGGGGAACACCGGGGAGCTGTTTTTT. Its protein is CASRGQGNTGELFF.

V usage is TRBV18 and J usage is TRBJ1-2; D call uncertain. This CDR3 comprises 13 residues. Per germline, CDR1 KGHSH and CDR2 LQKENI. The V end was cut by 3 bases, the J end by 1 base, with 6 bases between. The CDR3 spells CASSPGRNYGYTF. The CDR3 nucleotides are TGTGCCAGCTCACCGGGCCGTAACTATGGCTACACCTTC.

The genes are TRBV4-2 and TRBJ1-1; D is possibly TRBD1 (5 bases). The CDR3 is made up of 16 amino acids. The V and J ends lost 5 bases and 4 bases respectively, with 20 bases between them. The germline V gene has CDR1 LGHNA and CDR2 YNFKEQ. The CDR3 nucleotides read TGTGCCAGCAGCTTTGGATCGAGGGGAGGGCGCACTGAAGCTTTCTTT. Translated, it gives CASSFGSRGGRTEAFF.

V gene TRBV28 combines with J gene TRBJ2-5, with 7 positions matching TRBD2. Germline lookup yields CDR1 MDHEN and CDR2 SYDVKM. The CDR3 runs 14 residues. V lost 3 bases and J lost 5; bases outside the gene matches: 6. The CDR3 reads CASSFAGVGETQYF. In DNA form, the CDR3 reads TGTGCCAGCAGTTTTGCGGGGGTAGGGGAGACCCAGTACTTC.

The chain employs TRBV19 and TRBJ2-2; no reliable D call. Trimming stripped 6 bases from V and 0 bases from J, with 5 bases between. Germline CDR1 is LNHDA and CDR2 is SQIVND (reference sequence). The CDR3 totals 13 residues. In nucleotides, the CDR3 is TGTGCCAGTAGAGGACCGAACACCGGGGAGCTGTTTTTT. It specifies CASRGPNTGELFF.

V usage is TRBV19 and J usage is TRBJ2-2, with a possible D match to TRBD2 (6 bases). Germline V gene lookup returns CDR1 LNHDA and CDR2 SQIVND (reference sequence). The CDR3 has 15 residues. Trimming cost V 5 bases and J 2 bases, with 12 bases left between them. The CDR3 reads CASSPSSGNTGELFF. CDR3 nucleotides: TGTGCCAGTAGTCCTAGTAGCGGAAACACCGGGGAGCTGTTTTTT.

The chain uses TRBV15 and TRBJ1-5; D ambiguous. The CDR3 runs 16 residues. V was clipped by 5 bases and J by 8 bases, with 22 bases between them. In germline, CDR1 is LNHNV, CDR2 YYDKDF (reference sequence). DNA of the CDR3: TGTGCCACCAGCTCAGAGGAAATTTGGGCCGAAAAGCCCCAGCATTTT. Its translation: CATSSEEIWAEKPQHF.

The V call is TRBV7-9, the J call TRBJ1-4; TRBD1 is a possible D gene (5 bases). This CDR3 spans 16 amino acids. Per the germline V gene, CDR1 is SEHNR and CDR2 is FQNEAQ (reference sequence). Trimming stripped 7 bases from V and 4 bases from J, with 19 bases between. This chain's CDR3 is CASTELTDSFNEKLFF. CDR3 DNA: TGTGCCAGCACCGAACTGACAGACAGTTTTAATGAAAAACTGTTTTTT.

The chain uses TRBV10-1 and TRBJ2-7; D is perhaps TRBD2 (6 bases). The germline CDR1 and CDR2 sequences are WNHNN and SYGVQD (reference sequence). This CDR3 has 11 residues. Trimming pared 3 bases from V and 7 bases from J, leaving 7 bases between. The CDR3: CASSDGGEQYF. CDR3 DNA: TGCGCCAGCAGTGATGGGGGGGAGCAGTACTTC.